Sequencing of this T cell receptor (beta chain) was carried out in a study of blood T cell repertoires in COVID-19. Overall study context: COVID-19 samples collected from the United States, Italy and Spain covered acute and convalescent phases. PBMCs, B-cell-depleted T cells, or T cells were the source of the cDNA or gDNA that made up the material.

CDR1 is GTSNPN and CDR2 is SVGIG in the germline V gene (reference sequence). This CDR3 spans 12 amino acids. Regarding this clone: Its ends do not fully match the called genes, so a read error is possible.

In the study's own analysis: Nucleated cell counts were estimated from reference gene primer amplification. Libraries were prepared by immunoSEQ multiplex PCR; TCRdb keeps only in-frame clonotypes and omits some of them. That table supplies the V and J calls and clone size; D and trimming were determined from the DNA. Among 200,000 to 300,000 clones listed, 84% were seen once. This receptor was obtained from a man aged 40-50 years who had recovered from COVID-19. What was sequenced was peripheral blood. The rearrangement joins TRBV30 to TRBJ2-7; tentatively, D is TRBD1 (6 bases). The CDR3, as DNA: TGTGCCTGGAGCCCCATGGGGCAGGGGAGTTGGTTC. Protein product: CAWSPMGQGSWF.